This is a list of T cell receptor beta chains from one sample in a study of cytomegalovirus exposure and HLA in healthy donors. Sequenced by immunoSEQ multiplex PCR; TCRdb stores in-frame clones only, minus some. In the table there are roughly 100,000 clones, roughly 79% of which are singletons. Sequences were obtained from PBMCs. These TCRs come from a woman aged 40 to 50 in good health and CMV-seronegative. The CDR3 runs from the conserved cysteine through the conserved F or W. D genes are given only for firm matches. The size of a clone is reported for some rows only, either as once, few or many, or as a class for expanded clones.

v_call	j_call	clone_size	d_call	cdr3_nt	cdr3_aa
TRBV11-2	TRBJ2-7	NA	TRBD1	TGTGCCAGCAGCCCCCCGCGGACAGGCTCTTACGAGCAGTACTTC	CASSPPRTGSYEQYF
TRBV27	TRBJ1-1	NA	NA	TGTGCCAGCAGTTTACTGAGAAACACTGAAGCTTTCTTT	CASSLLRNTEAFF
TRBV6-4	TRBJ2-3	NA	TRBD1	TGTGCCAGCAGTGACAGGGGGCGGTCAGATACGCAGTATTTT	CASSDRGRSDTQYF
TRBV7-9	TRBJ1-1	NA	TRBD1	TGTGCCAGCAGACTTCAACAGGGGGCGAACACTGAAGCTTTCTTT	CASRLQQGANTEAFF
TRBV6-5	TRBJ2-7	NA	TRBD2	TGTGCCAGCAGTGGGACGACTAGCGGGGCCTACGAGCAGTACTTC	CASSGTTSGAYEQYF
TRBV2	TRBJ2-2	NA	NA	TGTGCCAGCCTCGTGAGGCGGGACGGCGGCGGGGAGCTGTTTTTT	CASLVRRDGGGELFF
TRBV7-8	TRBJ2-3	NA	TRBD2	TGTGCCAGCAGCTTATCTGGCGGACTAGCGGCACTAAAAGCTTATTTT	CASSLSGGLAALKAYF
TRBV5-4	TRBJ2-5	NA	NA	TGTGCCAGCAGCCCCCGTGGACAGCAAGAGACCCAGTACTTC	CASSPRGQQETQYF
TRBV7-7	TRBJ2-2	NA	NA	TGTGCTAGCAGCTTACTTACGGGAGCTGGCACCGGGGAGCTGTTTTTT	CASSLLTGAGTGELFF
TRBV6-1	TRBJ1-1	NA	TRBD1	TGTGCCAGCATCAGGGGGGACGGAACTGAAGCTTTCTTT	CASIRGDGTEAFF
TRBV19	TRBJ2-7	NA	TRBD1	TGTGCCAGTACCGAACGGACAGGGAACTCCTACGAGCAGTACTTC	CASTERTGNSYEQYF
TRBV7-8	TRBJ2-4	NA	TRBD2	TGTGCCAGCAGTTTGGGACTAGCGGGAGGGAGGTCCAAAAACATTCAGTACTTC	CASSLGLAGGRSKNIQYF
TRBV19	TRBJ2-5	NA	NA	TGTGCCAGTAGTATAGGACTACAAAAACAAGAGACCCAGTACTTC	CASSIGLQKQETQYF
TRBV5-1	TRBJ2-3	NA	TRBD1	TGCGCCAGCAGCTCTACCGGGACAGGGACAGATACGCAGTATTTT	CASSSTGTGTDTQYF
TRBV5-1	TRBJ2-1	NA	NA	TGCGCCAGCAGCTTGGCCCTAGGGGGAGGGCCCGATGAGCAGTTCTTC	CASSLALGGGPDEQFF
TRBV5-4	TRBJ2-1	NA	NA	TGTGCCAGCAGTCGCGGGCGTACAGGGCAATCCTACAATGAGCAGTTCTTC	CASSRGRTGQSYNEQFF
TRBV19	TRBJ1-6	NA	NA	TGTGCCAGTAGAGGGGATGCCTATAATTCACCCCTCCACTTT	CASRGDAYNSPLHF
TRBV5-1	TRBJ2-1	NA	TRBD2	TGCGCCAGCAGCCAGACTAGCGGGGGGGCAAATGAGCAGTTCTTC	CASSQTSGGANEQFF
TRBV9	TRBJ2-3	NA	NA	TGTGCCAGCAGCGTAGCGAGAGAGAATACGCAGTATTTT	CASSVARENTQYF
TRBV9	TRBJ2-2	NA	TRBD2	TGTGCCAGCAGCGCAGGGACTAGCGCCACCGGGGAGCTGTTTTTT	CASSAGTSATGELFF
TRBV19	TRBJ2-7	NA	TRBD2	TGTGCCAGTAGTAGCCGGACTAGCGGGGGTTACGAGCAGTACTTC	CASSSRTSGGYEQYF
TRBV6-4	TRBJ2-7	NA	TRBD2	TGTGCCAGCAGTGACGATAGGGGAGGGAGCGAGCAGTACTTC	CASSDDRGGSEQYF
TRBV9	TRBJ2-7	NA	NA	TGTGCCAGCAGCGCCCCCGGGGAGGGGGAGTACTACGAGCAGTACTTC	CASSAPGEGEYYEQYF
TRBV27	TRBJ2-1	NA	TRBD2	TGTGCCAGCAGTAAAAGCGGGGGTTTATACAATGAGCAGTTCTTC	CASSKSGGLYNEQFF
TRBV7-3	TRBJ2-2	NA	TRBD2	TGTGCCAGCAGCTTCACTAGCGGGAGGGCCCCCGGGGAGCTGTTTTTT	CASSFTSGRAPGELFF
TRBV4-1	TRBJ2-3	NA	NA	TGCGCCAGCAGCCAAAACCCTATGAGTGGGCTGGTCACAGATACGCAGTATTTT	CASSQNPMSGLVTDTQYF
TRBV2	TRBJ2-5	NA	TRBD1	TGTGCCAGCTTACAGGGGGGACACCAAGAGACCCAGTACTTC	CASLQGGHQETQYF
TRBV7-9	TRBJ2-7	NA	TRBD2	TGTGCCAGCAGCTGGACTAGCGGGGGGTTCTGGCAGTACTTC	CASSWTSGGFWQYF
TRBV5-4	TRBJ2-3	NA	NA	TGTGCCAGCAGCTTTGCAGGGAGCACAGATACGCAGTATTTT	CASSFAGSTDTQYF
TRBV6-6	TRBJ1-5	NA	TRBD1	TGTGCCAGCAGTTACGGCAGGGGGGTATCCAATCAGCCCCAGCATTTT	CASSYGRGVSNQPQHF
TRBV6-5	TRBJ2-5	NA	NA	TGTGCCAGCAGTTACTCGAGGGGGCAAGAGACCCAGTACTTC	CASSYSRGQETQYF
TRBV12-5	TRBJ1-5	once	TRBD1	TGTGCTAGTGGTTTGGTTGTAGTCGGGACAGGTCATAGCAATCAGCCCCAGCATTTT	CASGLVVVGTGHSNQPQHF
TRBV6-1	TRBJ1-3	NA	NA	TGTGCCAGCAGTGAAGTAGAGTTGACTTTCTCTGGAAACACCATATATTTT	CASSEVELTFSGNTIYF
TRBV14	TRBJ2-3	NA	TRBD2	TGTGCCAGCAGACCAAGTCTAGCGGGCACAGATACGCAGTATTTT	CASRPSLAGTDTQYF
TRBV9	TRBJ2-2	NA	NA	TGTGCCAGCAGCGTCCAGGGTACAGCGAACACCGGGGAGCTGTTTTTT	CASSVQGTANTGELFF
TRBV21-1	TRBJ2-1	NA	NA	TGTGCCAGTAGTTCAACCGGGACTAGCGGTTTTCATGAGCAGTTCTTC	CASSSTGTSGFHEQFF
TRBV19	TRBJ1-2	NA	NA	TGTGCCAGTAATCCGGTAGCTAACTATGGCTACACCTTC	CASNPVANYGYTF
TRBV6-1	TRBJ1-1	NA	TRBD1	TGTGCCAGCAGTCGCAGACAGGGCACTGAAGCTTTCTTT	CASSRRQGTEAFF
TRBV5-4	TRBJ1-1	NA	NA	TGTGCCAGCAGCTCAGGGGAGTGGGGCACTGAAGCTTTCTTT	CASSSGEWGTEAFF
TRBV27	TRBJ2-1	NA	NA	TGTGCCAGCAGGGACTTCTCCTACAATGAGCAGTTCTTC	CASRDFSYNEQFF
TRBV27	TRBJ1-5	NA	NA	TGTGCCAGCAGTTTATCTGGGGGAGGCTTCGTCAATCAGCCCCAGCATTTT	CASSLSGGGFVNQPQHF
TRBV4-3	TRBJ2-7	NA	TRBD1	TGCGCCAGCAGCCACGGGACAGGGGGCGGCGAGCAGTACTTC	CASSHGTGGGEQYF
TRBV30	TRBJ2-7	few	NA	TGTGCCTGGAGCGGGGGATCCGAGCAGTACTTC	CAWSGGSEQYF
TRBV4-1	TRBJ2-7	NA	NA	TGCGCCAGCAGCCACCGGGACTCTAGCTCCTACGAGCAGTACTTC	CASSHRDSSSYEQYF
TRBV28	TRBJ2-7	NA	NA	TGTGCCAGCAGTTTCCCGCGGTACGAGCAGTACTTC	CASSFPRYEQYF
TRBV19	TRBJ1-4	NA	NA	TGTGCCAGTAAAAGCTCGGGTGGAAATGAAAAACTGTTTTTT	CASKSSGGNEKLFF